This is a list of T cell receptor beta chains from one sample in a study of identical twins. TCRdb passed the 5' RACE reads through MiXCR, listing each CDR3 protein once. The sample comprises around 340,000 distinct CDR3 sequences, approximately 9.1% of which are singletons, and around 8.6% rests with the top ten. The sample taken for sequencing was naive T cells sorted from blood. These receptor sequences come from a woman aged 45 to 65 in good health. The CDR3 runs from the conserved cysteine through the conserved F or W. Each record gives: J gene, clone size, V gene, D gene, CDR3 protein, CDR3 DNA. A D gene is named only where the DNA matches it firmly. The size of a clone is reported for some rows only, either as once, few or many, or as a class for expanded clones.

j_gene: TRBJ1-4; abundance: few; v_gene: TRBV6-6; d_gene: -; CDR3aa: CASSSWDEKLFF; CDR3nt: TGTGCCAGCAGTTCCTGGGATGAAAAACTGTTTTTT
j_gene: TRBJ2-2; abundance: few; v_gene: TRBV6-2/TRBV6-3; d_gene: -; CDR3aa: CASSYSPGPSGTGELFF; CDR3nt: TGTGCCAGCAGTTACTCACCGGGACCGTCGGGCACCGGGGAGCTGTTTTTT
j_gene: TRBJ2-5; abundance: -; v_gene: TRBV5-1; d_gene: TRBD1; CDR3aa: CASSLDPQGAGGETQYF; CDR3nt: TGCGCCAGCAGCTTGGACCCACAGGGGGCAGGAGGAGAGACCCAGTACTTC
j_gene: TRBJ1-1; abundance: few; v_gene: TRBV25-1; d_gene: -; CDR3aa: CASSDHIEAFF; CDR3nt: TGTGCCAGCAGTGACCATATTGAAGCTTTCTTT
j_gene: TRBJ2-5; abundance: -; v_gene: TRBV5-1; d_gene: TRBD1; CDR3aa: CASSSTGAETQYF; CDR3nt: TGCGCCAGCAGCTCAACAGGGGCCGAGACCCAGTACTTC
j_gene: TRBJ2-1; abundance: -; v_gene: TRBV20-1; d_gene: -; CDR3aa: CSAKEIYEQFF; CDR3nt: TGCAGTGCTAAAGAGATTTATGAGCAGTTCTTC
j_gene: TRBJ2-5; abundance: -; v_gene: TRBV7-2; d_gene: -; CDR3aa: CASSLVRQKETQYF; CDR3nt: TGTGCCAGCAGCTTAGTGCGGCAGAAAGAGACCCAGTACTTC
j_gene: TRBJ2-3; abundance: many; v_gene: TRBV7-9; d_gene: TRBD1; CDR3aa: CASSAGQGPGTDTQYF; CDR3nt: TGTGCCAGCAGCGCGGGACAGGGGCCCGGGACAGATACGCAGTATTTT
j_gene: TRBJ2-3; abundance: few; v_gene: TRBV5-1; d_gene: TRBD2; CDR3aa: CASSLDGTAGGDTQYF; CDR3nt: TGCGCCAGCAGCTTGGACGGGACCGCGGGAGGGGATACGCAGTATTTT
j_gene: TRBJ2-3; abundance: few; v_gene: TRBV21-1; d_gene: -; CDR3aa: CASSGPGQLYPDTQYF; CDR3nt: TGTGCCAGCAGCGGCCCGGGACAGCTTTATCCAGATACGCAGTATTTT
j_gene: TRBJ2-3; abundance: -; v_gene: TRBV28; d_gene: -; CDR3aa: CATEGSTDTQYF; CDR3nt: TGTGCCACCGAGGGCAGCACAGATACGCAGTATTTT
j_gene: TRBJ2-1; abundance: few; v_gene: TRBV7-9; d_gene: -; CDR3aa: CASSLAPWGRRDNEQFF; CDR3nt: TGTGCCAGCAGCTTAGCCCCATGGGGCCGAAGGGACAATGAGCAGTTCTTC
j_gene: TRBJ2-5; abundance: few; v_gene: TRBV27; d_gene: TRBD2; CDR3aa: CASSWSGSETQYF; CDR3nt: TGTGCCAGCAGTTGGAGCGGGAGTGAGACCCAGTACTTC
j_gene: TRBJ2-6; abundance: many; v_gene: TRBV20-1; d_gene: -; CDR3aa: CSARVPDSGANVLTF; CDR3nt: TGCAGTGCTAGAGTACCGGACTCTGGGGCCAACGTCCTGACTTTC
j_gene: TRBJ2-2; abundance: -; v_gene: TRBV6-5; d_gene: TRBD2; CDR3aa: CASSFPGEGRELFF; CDR3nt: TGTGCCAGCAGTTTCCCCGGGGAGGGCAGGGAGCTGTTTTTT
j_gene: TRBJ2-1; abundance: -; v_gene: TRBV12-3/TRBV12-4; d_gene: TRBD2; CDR3aa: CASSLDAGVGNEQFF; CDR3nt: TGTGCCAGCAGTTTAGACGCGGGAGTAGGCAATGAGCAGTTCTTC
j_gene: TRBJ2-2; abundance: -; v_gene: TRBV19; d_gene: TRBD1; CDR3aa: CASSIRQGSVGELFF; CDR3nt: TGTGCCAGTAGTATCCGACAGGGTTCGGTCGGGGAGCTGTTTTTT